This TCR beta chain stems from a study of CD4 T cells in relation to SARS-CoV-2 and coronaviruses. A word on this clone: Its specificity is not known.

Sequencing used immunoSEQ multiplex PCR; TCRdb keeps in-frame clones, though not all of them. The top ten hold around 20% of the sample, which has 20,000 to 25,000 clones, 65% to 70% seen once. CDR1 is MNHEY, CDR2 SVGAGI, per germline. Between the trimmed V and J ends, which lost 0 bases and 4 bases, there was a span of 10 bases. CDR3 size: 15 residues. Unexposed donor CD4+ T cells date from about 2011-2019, before the COVID-19 pandemic. Isolation of CD4+ T cells took place after around 11 days in culture. Cells permitting, SARS-CoV-2 S/N and four cold-coronavirus spikes were tested on unexposed-donor CD4+ T cells. Each well had two million PBMCs in around 5% human AB serum with IL-2.

The specimen sequenced was CD4+ T cells from PBMCs, cultured in vitro. The chain couples TRBV6-5 to TRBJ1-5; D is unclear. This receptor was identified in a human donor in good health. CDR3 sequence: CASSYSGSSNQPQHF. In nucleotides, the CDR3 is TGTGCCAGCAGTTACTCGGGGAGTTCGAATCAGCCCCAGCATTTT.